This T cell receptor beta chain was recovered during a study of spatial heterogeneity in lung cancer. Findings and limits, study-wide: Tumor mutation counts were tracked by expanded intratumoral alpha and beta TCR counts. Coverage estimated for tumor T cells reached 6.5% to 8% for alpha chains and 11% to 15% for beta chains.

This clonotype was observed at least ten times. Its antigen is unidentified. V lost 5 bases, J lost 3 bases, and 8 bases lay in between. The germline gives CDR1 SQVTM, CDR2 ANQGSEA. This CDR3 spans 13 amino acids. Time point meaning: sample taken at primary tumor resection. TCRdb independently ran MiXCR on the 5' RACE reads; one entry per CDR3 protein. The profile covers over 15,000 distinct CDR3 sequences, with around 5% appearing a single time and about a tenth taken by the ten largest. J is TRBJ2-6 and V is TRBV29-1, with D hard to call. This sample comprised lung tumor tissue, obtained at surgery. The clonotype originates from a female donor with early-stage non-small cell lung cancer. CDR3 in DNA: TGCAGCGTTTCCCTTGGTGGGGCCAACGTCCTGACTTTC. It encodes CSVSLGGANVLTF. The entire variable domain, with the rest obtained from reference TRBV29-1 and TRBJ2-6, is as follows: SAVISQKPSRDICQRGTSLTIQCQVDSQVTMMFWYRQQPGQSLTLIATANQGSEATYESGFVIDKFPISRPNLTFSTLTVSNMSPEDSSIYLCSVSLGGANVLTFGAGSRLTVL.